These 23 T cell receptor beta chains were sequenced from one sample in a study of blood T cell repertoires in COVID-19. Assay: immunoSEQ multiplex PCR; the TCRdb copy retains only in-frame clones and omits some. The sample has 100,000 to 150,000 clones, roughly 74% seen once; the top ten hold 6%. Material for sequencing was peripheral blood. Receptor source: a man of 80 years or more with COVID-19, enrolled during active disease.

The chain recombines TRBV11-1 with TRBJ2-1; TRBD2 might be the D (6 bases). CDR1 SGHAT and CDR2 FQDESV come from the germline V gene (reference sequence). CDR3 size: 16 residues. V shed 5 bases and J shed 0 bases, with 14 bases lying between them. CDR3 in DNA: TGTGCCAGCAGCGAGCACGGGGGACGCTCCTACAATGAGCAGTTCTTC. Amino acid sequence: CASSEHGGRSYNEQFF.

The CDR3 is CASSRQEPNEKLFF. The CDR3 nucleotides read TGCGCCAGCAGCCGACAGGAGCCTAATGAAAAACTGTTTTTT. The V gene is TRBV5-1, the J gene TRBJ1-4, with TRBD1 as a possible D gene (6 bases). CDR1 SGHRS and CDR2 YFSETQ come from the germline V gene. The ends were cut back, 4 bases at V and 3 bases at J, with 10 bases in the middle. The CDR3 has 14 residues.

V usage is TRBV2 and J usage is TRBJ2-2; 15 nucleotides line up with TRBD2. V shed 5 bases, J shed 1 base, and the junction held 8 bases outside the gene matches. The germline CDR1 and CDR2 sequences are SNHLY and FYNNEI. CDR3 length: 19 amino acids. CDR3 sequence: CASSYGLAGGPGNTGELFF. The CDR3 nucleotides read TGTGCCAGCAGTTACGGACTAGCGGGAGGGCCGGGGAACACCGGGGAGCTGTTTTTT.

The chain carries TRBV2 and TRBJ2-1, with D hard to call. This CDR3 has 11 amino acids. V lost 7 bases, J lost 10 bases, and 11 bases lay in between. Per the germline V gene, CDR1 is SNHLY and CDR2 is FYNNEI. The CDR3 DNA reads TGTGCCAGCATACGCGGCGGCGAGCAGTTCTTC. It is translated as CASIRGGEQFF.

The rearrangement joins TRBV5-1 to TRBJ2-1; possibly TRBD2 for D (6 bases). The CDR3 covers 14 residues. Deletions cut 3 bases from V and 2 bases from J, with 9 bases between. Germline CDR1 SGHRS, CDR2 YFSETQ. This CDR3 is CASSWGRPYNEQFF. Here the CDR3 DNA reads TGCGCCAGCAGCTGGGGGAGGCCCTACAATGAGCAGTTCTTC. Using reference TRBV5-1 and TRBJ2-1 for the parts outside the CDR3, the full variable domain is KAGVTQTPRYLIKTRGQQVTLSCSPISGHRSVSWYQQTPGQGLQFLFEYFSETQRNKGNFPGRFSGRQFSNSRSEMNVSTLELGDSALYLCASSWGRPYNEQFFGPGTRLTVL.

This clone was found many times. Here the CDR3 DNA reads TGTGCCAGCAGTTACAGCGGGACAGGGAGCTCACCCCTCCACTTT. Translated, it gives CASSYSGTGSSPLHF. The rearrangement uses TRBV6-6 and TRBJ1-6, with TRBD1 matching 9 bases. This CDR3 contains 15 residues. The germline V gene has CDR1 MNHNY and CDR2 SVGAGI (reference sequence). Trimming removed 2 bases from V and 10 bases from J; junction bases left unmatched: 6.

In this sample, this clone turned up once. The CDR3 nucleotides are TGTGCCAGTAGTGCCCGGACAGGGGGAGTGAACACTGAAGCTTTCTTT. It is translated as CASSARTGGVNTEAFF. The chain recombines TRBV19 with TRBJ1-1; TRBD1 matches at 10 bases. V was pared by 5 bases and J by 0 bases, with 6 bases of the junction left unmatched. CDR3 size: 16 residues. CDR1 and CDR2 from the germline V gene are LNHDA and SQIVND (reference sequence).

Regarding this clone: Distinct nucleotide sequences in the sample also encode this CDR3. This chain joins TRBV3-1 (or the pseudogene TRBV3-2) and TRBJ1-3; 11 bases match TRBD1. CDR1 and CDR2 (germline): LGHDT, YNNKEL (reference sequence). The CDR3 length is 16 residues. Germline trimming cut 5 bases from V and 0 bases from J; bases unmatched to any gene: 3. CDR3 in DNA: TGTGCCAGCAGCTTGGGGACAGGGGGCTCTGGAAACACCATATATTTT. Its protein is CASSLGTGGSGNTIYF.

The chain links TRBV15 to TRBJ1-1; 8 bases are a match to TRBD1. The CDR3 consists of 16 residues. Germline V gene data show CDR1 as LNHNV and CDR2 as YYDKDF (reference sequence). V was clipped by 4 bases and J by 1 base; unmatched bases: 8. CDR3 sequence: CATSNWDRHSNTEAFF. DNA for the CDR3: TGTGCCACCAGCAACTGGGACAGGCACTCGAACACTGAAGCTTTCTTT.

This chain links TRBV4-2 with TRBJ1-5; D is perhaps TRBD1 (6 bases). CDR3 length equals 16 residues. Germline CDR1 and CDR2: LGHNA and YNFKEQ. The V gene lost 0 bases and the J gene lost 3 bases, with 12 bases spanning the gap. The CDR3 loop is CASSQEGTLVNQPQHF. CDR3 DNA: TGTGCCAGCAGCCAAGAGGGGACACTAGTCAATCAGCCCCAGCATTTT.

CDR3 coding DNA: TGTGCCAGCAGTTACTCTTCGCCCCGGAGCACAGATACGCAGTATTTT. Translated, it gives CASSYSSPRSTDTQYF. The chain employs TRBV6-6 and TRBJ2-3; no reliable D call. With 0 bases removed from V and 0 bases from J, the gap between germline ends came to 10 bases. This CDR3 region has 16 residues. Germline V gene sequence: CDR1 MNHNY, CDR2 SVGAGI (reference sequence).

Here the CDR3 reads CASSIGGQGRDIQYF. In nucleotides, the CDR3 is TGTGCCAGTAGTATAGGGGGGCAGGGACGGGACATTCAGTACTTC. The chain carries TRBV19 and TRBJ2-4, with a possible D match to TRBD1 (6 bases). Germline loops: CDR1 LNHDA, CDR2 SQIVND (reference sequence). This CDR3 has 15 residues. Deletions cut 1 base from V and 8 bases from J, with 15 bases between.

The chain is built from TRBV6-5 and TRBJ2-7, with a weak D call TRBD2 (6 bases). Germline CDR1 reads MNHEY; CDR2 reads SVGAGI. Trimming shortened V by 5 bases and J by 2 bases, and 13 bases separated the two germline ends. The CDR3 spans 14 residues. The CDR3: CASSPLRDAYEQYF. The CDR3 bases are TGTGCCAGCAGTCCTTTGCGGGACGCCTACGAGCAGTACTTC.

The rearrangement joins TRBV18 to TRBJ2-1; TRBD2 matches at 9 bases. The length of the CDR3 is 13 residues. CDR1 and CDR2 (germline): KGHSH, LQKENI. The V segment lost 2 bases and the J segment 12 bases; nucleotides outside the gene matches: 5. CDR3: CASSPSAGGGQFF. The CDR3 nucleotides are TGTGCCAGCTCACCATCGGCGGGAGGGGGGCAGTTCTTC.

The CDR3 reads CASSYTGASGNTIYF. The CDR3 DNA sequence: TGTGCCAGCAGTTATACAGGGGCCTCTGGAAACACCATATATTTT. The chain has TRBV6-5 and TRBJ1-3, with 7 bases that match TRBD1. V was clipped by 3 bases and J by 0 bases; unmatched bases: 2. The CDR3 length is 15 residues. Germline CDR1 is MNHEY and CDR2 is SVGAGI.

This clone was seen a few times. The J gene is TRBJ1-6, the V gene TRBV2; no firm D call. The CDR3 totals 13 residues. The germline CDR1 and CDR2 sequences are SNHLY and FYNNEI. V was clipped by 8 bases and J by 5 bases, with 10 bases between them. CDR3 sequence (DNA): TGTGCCAGCGCTCGGTTTAATAATTCACCCCTCCACTTT. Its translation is CASARFNNSPLHF.

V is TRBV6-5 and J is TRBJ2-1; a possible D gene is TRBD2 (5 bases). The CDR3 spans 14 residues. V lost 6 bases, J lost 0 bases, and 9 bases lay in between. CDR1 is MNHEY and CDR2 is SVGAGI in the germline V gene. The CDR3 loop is CASSITSSYNEQFF. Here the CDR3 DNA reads TGTGCCAGCAGCATTACTAGCTCCTACAATGAGCAGTTCTTC.

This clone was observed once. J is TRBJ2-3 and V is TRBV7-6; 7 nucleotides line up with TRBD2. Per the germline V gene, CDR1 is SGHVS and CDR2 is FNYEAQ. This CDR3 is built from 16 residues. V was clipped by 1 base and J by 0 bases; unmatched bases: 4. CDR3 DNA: TGTGCCAGCAGCTTAGAAGTGGGAGGGAGCACAGATACGCAGTATTTT. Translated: CASSLEVGGSTDTQYF.

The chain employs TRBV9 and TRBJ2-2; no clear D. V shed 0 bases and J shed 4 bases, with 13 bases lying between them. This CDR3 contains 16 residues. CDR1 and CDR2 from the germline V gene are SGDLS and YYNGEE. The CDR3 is CASSVATRSSTGELFF. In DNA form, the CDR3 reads TGTGCCAGCAGCGTAGCTACGAGGAGTTCCACCGGGGAGCTGTTTTTT.

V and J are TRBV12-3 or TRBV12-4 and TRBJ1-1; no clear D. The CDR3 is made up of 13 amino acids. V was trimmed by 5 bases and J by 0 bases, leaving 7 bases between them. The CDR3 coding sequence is TGTGCCAGCAGTCCCCACATGAACACTGAAGCTTTCTTT. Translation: CASSPHMNTEAFF.

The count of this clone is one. The CDR3 DNA is TGCGCCAGCAGCTTGTTAGGGGGCGAAGAGACCCAGTACTTC. Protein: CASSLLGGEETQYF. The chain links TRBV5-1 to TRBJ2-5; 7 nucleotides match TRBD1. Per germline, CDR1 SGHRS and CDR2 YFSETQ. The J segment lost 3 bases and the V segment lost 1 base, leaving 3 bases of the junction unmatched. The length of the CDR3 is 14 residues.

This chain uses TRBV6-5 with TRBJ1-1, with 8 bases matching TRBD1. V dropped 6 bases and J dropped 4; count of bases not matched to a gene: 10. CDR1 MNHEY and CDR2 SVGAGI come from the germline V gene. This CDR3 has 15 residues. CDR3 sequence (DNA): TGTGCCAGCAGGCCCTCGACAGGGGCGGGCACTGAAGCTTTCTTT. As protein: CASRPSTGAGTEAFF.

The CDR3 reads CASSQDNNEKLFF. CDR3 bases: TGTGCCAGCAGTCAGGACAATAATGAAAAACTGTTTTTT. V and J are TRBV9 and TRBJ1-4; TRBD1 is a possible D gene (5 bases). CDR1 SGDLS and CDR2 YYNGEE come from the germline V gene. This CDR3 is 13 amino acids long. Deletions cut 5 bases from V and 4 bases from J, with 9 bases between.